The 30 T cell receptor beta chains presented below share a single source sample, sequenced in a study of T cells in tuberculosis. Only in-frame clones appear in the TCRdb table, and some are missing; sequencing was by immunoSEQ multiplex PCR. In the table there are about 53,000 clones, about 95% of which are singletons. Time point meaning: new active TB diagnosis, blood taken before or within 7 days of starting treatment. Sequences were derived from PBMCs, sampled at tuberculosis diagnosis. The receptors originated from an adult with tuberculosis.

In this sample, this clone turned up once. The chain uses TRBV28 and TRBJ1-1; D perhaps matches TRBD1 (6 bases). The V and J ends lost 5 bases and 1 base respectively, with 14 bases between them. In germline, CDR1 is MDHEN, CDR2 SYDVKM. The CDR3 spans 15 residues. In nucleotides, the CDR3 is TGTGCCAGCAGTATTCACAGGGTGGGGAACACTGAAGCTTTCTTT. Protein sequence: CASSIHRVGNTEAFF.

The V and J genes are TRBV4-1 and TRBJ2-3, with 8 nucleotides matching TRBD2. Germline CDR1 MGHRA, CDR2 YSYEKL. The CDR3 is made up of 16 amino acids. The J segment lost 0 bases and the V segment lost 1 base, leaving 3 bases of the junction unmatched. CDR3 protein: CASSQVASGSTDTQYF. Here the CDR3 DNA reads TGCGCCAGCAGCCAAGTGGCTAGCGGGAGCACAGATACGCAGTATTTT.

The chain recombines TRBV7-3 with TRBJ2-7; 7 nucleotides agree with TRBD2. Germline values: CDR1 SGHTA, CDR2 FQGTGA. J gave up 5 bases and V 1 base, and 2 bases lay outside the gene matches. The CDR3 has 13 residues. CDR3 sequence reads: CASSLIAGNEQYF. The CDR3 region has the DNA TGTGCCAGCAGCTTAATAGCGGGTAACGAGCAGTACTTC.

The rearrangement uses TRBV19 and TRBJ2-1; D may be TRBD2 (5 bases). This CDR3 has 20 amino acids. Germline CDR1 LNHDA, CDR2 SQIVND (reference sequence). V was pared by 6 bases and J by 1 base, with 28 bases between. As DNA, the CDR3 is TGTGCCAGTAGCCAAACCTTTACGACATTAGCGCATCAGTCCTACAATGAGCAGTTCTTC. As protein: CASSQTFTTLAHQSYNEQFF.

This clone has only one observation. The chain employs TRBV6-5 and TRBJ2-3; D is undetermined. Germline V gene lookup returns CDR1 MNHEY and CDR2 SVGAGI. V dropped 5 bases and J dropped 2 bases, with 5 bases sitting between them. There are 12 residues in the CDR3. CDR3 loop: CASSPNTDTQYF. CDR3 bases: TGTGCCAGCAGTCCTAACACAGATACGCAGTATTTT.

The chain uses TRBV5-6 and TRBJ2-2; D gene ambiguous. Germline loops: CDR1 SGHDT, CDR2 YYEEEE. With 0 bases removed from V and 4 bases from J, the gap between germline ends came to 10 bases. The CDR3 loop spans 15 amino acids. The CDR3: CASSLDTRRTGELFF. In DNA form, the CDR3 reads TGTGCCAGCAGCTTGGACACCCGCCGCACCGGGGAGCTGTTTTTT.

The V and J genes are TRBV15 and TRBJ2-1, with 9 bases aligning to TRBD2. CDR3 length: 20 amino acids. The trim removed 0 bases at V and 4 bases at J, leaving 16 bases unmatched. Germline CDR1 reads LNHNV; CDR2 reads YYDKDF (reference sequence). CDR3 coding DNA: TGTGCCACCAGCAGAGATCTCTGGATAGCGGGAGTAACGGGGTACAATGAGCAGTTCTTC. This encodes CATSRDLWIAGVTGYNEQFF. Based on the CDR3 plus reference TRBV15 and TRBJ2-1, the full variable domain is DAMVIQNPRYQVTQFGKPVTLSCSQTLNHNVMYWYQQKSSQAPKLLFHYYDKDFNNEADTPDNFQSRRPNTSFCFLDIRSPGLGDTAMYLCATSRDLWIAGVTGYNEQFFGPGTRLTVL.

This chain links TRBV18 with TRBJ1-1, with a weak D call TRBD1 (5 bases). CDR3 length: 15 amino acids. The ends were cut back, 4 bases at V and 0 bases at J, with 12 bases in the middle. CDR1 is KGHSH and CDR2 is LQKENI in the germline V gene. For the CDR3, the DNA is TGTGCCAGCTCACGTCCCGGCAGGGTGAACACTGAAGCTTTCTTT. Translating gives CASSRPGRVNTEAFF.

This clone was counted once. V gene TRBV28 combines with J gene TRBJ1-1, with D possibly TRBD1 on 5 matching bases. The germline gives CDR1 MDHEN, CDR2 SYDVKM. This CDR3 is 13 amino acids long. Trimming cost V 2 bases and J 6 bases, with 10 bases left between them. The CDR3 spells CASSLIGGSEAFF. DNA of the CDR3: TGTGCCAGCAGTTTAATCGGGGGTTCTGAAGCTTTCTTT.

J is TRBJ1-1 and V is TRBV30; 10 bases agree with TRBD1. Germline CDR1 GTSNPN, CDR2 SVGIG (reference sequence). CDR3 length equals 15 residues. V shed 4 bases and J 1 base; nucleotides not matched to a gene: 6. CDR3 bases: TGTGCCTGGAAGTCTAGGGACAGGGGGAACACTGAAGCTTTCTTT. This gives the protein CAWKSRDRGNTEAFF. The full variable domain, with the rest looked up from reference TRBV30 and TRBJ1-1, is SQTIHQWPATLVQPVGSPLSLECTVEGTSNPNLYWYRQAAGRGLQLLFYSVGIGQISSEVPQNLSASRPQDRQFILSSKKLLLSDSGFYLCAWKSRDRGNTEAFFGQGTRLTVV.

V gene TRBV7-2 combines with J gene TRBJ2-7, with 7 positions matching TRBD2. The CDR3 length is 15 residues. With 3 bases clipped from V and 3 bases from J, the junction kept 8 bases outside the gene matches. Germline V lookup: CDR1 SGHTA, CDR2 FQGNSA. The CDR3 loop is CASSFGAGLRYEQYF. Written as DNA, the CDR3 is TGTGCCAGCAGCTTCGGGGCGGGACTACGCTACGAGCAGTACTTC.

In its sample, this clone was seen once. The chain carries TRBV29-1 and TRBJ2-1, with 10 bases that match TRBD2. There are 12 residues in the CDR3. Per the germline V gene, CDR1 is SQVTM and CDR2 is ANQGSEA. J was trimmed by 9 bases and V by 5 bases; bases with no gene match: 4. The CDR3 spells CSVTSGTGEQFF. The CDR3 DNA reads TGCAGCGTTACTAGCGGGACGGGTGAGCAGTTCTTC.

The J gene is TRBJ2-5, the V gene TRBV29-1; TRBD1 is a possible D gene (5 bases). This CDR3 is built from 13 residues. Germline loops: CDR1 SQVTM, CDR2 ANQGSEA. V lost 5 bases to trimming and J lost 1 base, with 11 bases between them. This CDR3 is CSVSGRAQETQYF. The CDR3, as DNA: TGCAGCGTTTCGGGCAGGGCCCAAGAGACCCAGTACTTC.

V usage is TRBV27 and J usage is TRBJ2-7; 10 positions match TRBD1. Germline CDR1 reads MNHEY; CDR2 reads SMNVEV (reference sequence). The CDR3 totals 15 residues. The junction had 6 bases not matched to a gene; V was cut back by 2 bases and J by 5 bases. CDR3 DNA: TGTGCCAGCAGTTTAATCCCGGGACAGGGGAACGAGCAGTACTTC. Residues: CASSLIPGQGNEQYF.

The chain is built from TRBV9 and TRBJ2-3; 9 nucleotides agree with TRBD2. V trimming: 4 bases; J trimming: 6 bases; junction bases outside the gene matches: 15. The germline gives CDR1 SGDLS, CDR2 YYNGEE. CDR3 length: 17 residues. CDR3 DNA: TGTGCCAGCAGCTCACCAGTAGGCCCTAGCGGGGTTGATACGCAGTATTTT. This gives the protein CASSSPVGPSGVDTQYF. Full variable domain (rest looked up from reference TRBV9 and TRBJ2-3): DSGVTQTPKHLITATGQRVTLRCSPRSGDLSVYWYQQSLDQGLQFLIQYYNGEERAKGNILERFSAQQFPDLHSELNLSSLELGDSALYFCASSSPVGPSGVDTQYFGPGTRLTVL.

V and J are TRBV27 and TRBJ2-5, with TRBD1 as a possible D gene (6 bases). CDR3 length: 14 residues. V was clipped by 6 bases and J by 5 bases, with 16 bases between them. The germline V gene encodes CDR1 MNHEY and CDR2 SMNVEV (reference sequence). CDR3 sequence: CASSAGARSETQYF. CDR3 DNA sequence: TGTGCCAGCAGCGCAGGGGCCAGGTCGGAGACCCAGTACTTC.

The chain is built from TRBV10-1 and TRBJ1-1; 9 nucleotides match TRBD1. Germline-derived CDR1 and CDR2 are WNHNN and SYGVQD (reference sequence). V dropped 2 bases and J dropped 5; count of bases not matched to a gene: 6. The CDR3 loop spans 15 amino acids. CDR3 nucleotide sequence: TGCGCCAGCAGTGAGCAATTGACAGGGGGGACTGAAGCTTTCTTT. Translating gives CASSEQLTGGTEAFF.

V and J are TRBV11-2 and TRBJ1-3, with D maybe TRBD1 (6 bases). This CDR3 contains 14 residues. Per the germline V gene, CDR1 is SGHAT and CDR2 is FQNNGV. V was cut by 5 bases and J by 5 bases, with 13 bases left in between. The CDR3 reads CASSKQGVRNTIYF. The CDR3 DNA is TGTGCCAGCAGCAAACAGGGAGTACGAAACACCATATATTTT.

The V gene is TRBV27, the J gene TRBJ2-7, with D possibly being TRBD2 (7 bases). Trimming left V 7 bases short and J 6 bases short, with 19 bases between. Germline CDR1 and CDR2: MNHEY and SMNVEV (reference sequence). This CDR3 contains 14 residues. The CDR3 sequence: CASKLLQGGGEQYF. As DNA, the CDR3 is TGTGCCAGCAAACTCCTACAGGGAGGGGGCGAGCAGTACTTC.

For the CDR3, the DNA is TGTGCCAGCAGCTCCACAAGACTAGCAAGAGGCAATGAGCAGTTCTTC. This gives the protein CASSSTRLARGNEQFF. The chain carries TRBV7-8 and TRBJ2-1; 7 positions match TRBD2. There are 16 residues in the CDR3. Germline CDR1 and CDR2: SGHVS and FQNEAQ. With 4 bases clipped from V and 6 bases from J, the junction kept 12 bases outside the gene matches.

The CDR3 sequence: CSVEDRTSGTDTQYF. CDR3 nucleotide sequence: TGCAGCGTTGAAGATCGGACTAGCGGCACAGATACGCAGTATTTT. V gene TRBV29-1 combines with J gene TRBJ2-3, with 9 bases matching TRBD2. The germline gives CDR1 SQVTM, CDR2 ANQGSEA. V was pared by 0 bases and J by 1 base, with 2 bases of the junction left unmatched. This CDR3 is 15 amino acids long.

The rearrangement links TRBV19 to TRBJ1-5; D uncertain. The CDR3 is made up of 14 amino acids. The V end was cut by 3 bases, the J end by 12 bases, with 18 bases between. Germline CDR1 is LNHDA and CDR2 is SQIVND (reference sequence). The CDR3 sequence is CASSMGSDRDHQHF. The DNA of the CDR3 is TGTGCCAGTAGTATGGGGAGTGACCGTGATCACCAGCATTTT.

The chain joins TRBV29-1 to TRBJ1-1, with 8 positions matching TRBD1. The V and J ends lost 5 bases and 2 bases, in that order; junction bases with no gene match: 4. The CDR3 runs to 13 residues. CDR1 is SQVTM and CDR2 is ANQGSEA in the germline V gene. The CDR3, as DNA: TGCAGCGTTAGGACAGGGAGAAACACTGAAGCTTTCTTT. The encoded protein is CSVRTGRNTEAFF.

The chain has TRBV9 and TRBJ2-1; D gene uncertain. Trimming removed 1 base from V and 0 bases from J, with 8 bases in between. The CDR3 sequence is 15 residues long. Germline loops: CDR1 SGDLS, CDR2 YYNGEE. CDR3 nucleotide sequence: TGTGCCAGCAGCGTAATGATTAGCTCCTACAATGAGCAGTTCTTC. Amino acids: CASSVMISSYNEQFF.

The chain uses TRBV4-3 and TRBJ2-1, with 12 bases lining up with TRBD2. V was pared by 4 bases and J by 2 bases, with 9 bases of the junction left unmatched. CDR3 length: 18 amino acids. The germline V gene encodes CDR1 LGHNA and CDR2 YSLEER. Written as DNA, the CDR3 is TGCGCCAGCAGCCTGCTACTAGCGGGAGGAGTTACCTACAATGAGCAGTTCTTC. Protein product: CASSLLLAGGVTYNEQFF.

J is TRBJ2-3 and V is TRBV9, with TRBD2 identical over 7 bases. V shed 3 bases and J 3 bases; nucleotides not matched to a gene: 1. The CDR3 has 13 amino acids. The germline gives CDR1 SGDLS, CDR2 YYNGEE. CDR3 coding DNA: TGTGCCAGCAGCGACGGGGGGACAGATACGCAGTATTTT. This translates into CASSDGGTDTQYF.

The V and J genes are TRBV19 and TRBJ1-3; TRBD1 aligns across 8 bases. The CDR3 extends over 17 amino acids. Germline CDR1 reads LNHDA; CDR2 reads SQIVND (reference sequence). V shed 5 bases, J shed 0 bases, and the junction held 9 bases outside the gene matches. Written as DNA, the CDR3 is TGTGCCAGTAGTCTCCGGACAGGGACCCGCTCTGGAAACACCATATATTTT. Translated, it gives CASSLRTGTRSGNTIYF.

The chain carries TRBV28 and TRBJ1-2; 7 bases agree with TRBD1. Trimming took 7 bases from V and 2 from J; bases not matched to a gene: 7. Per the germline V gene, CDR1 is MDHEN and CDR2 is SYDVKM. The CDR3 spans 14 residues. The CDR3 is CASKSAGGNYGYTF. CDR3 DNA: TGTGCCAGCAAGTCGGCAGGGGGGAACTATGGCTACACCTTC.

This clone was seen just once. The chain is built from TRBV14 and TRBJ2-2, with no clear D. Germline V gene lookup returns CDR1 SGHDN and CDR2 FVKESK. The V and J ends lost 5 bases and 6 bases respectively, with 13 bases between them. This CDR3 has 14 residues. CDR3 sequence (DNA): TGTGCCAGCAGCGGGCGCATTATAGCCGGGGAGCTGTTTTTT. It is translated as CASSGRIIAGELFF.

The rearrangement uses TRBV11-2 and TRBJ2-1; unclear D gene. This CDR3 is built from 14 residues. Per the germline V gene, CDR1 is SGHAT and CDR2 is FQNNGV. Trimming pared 7 bases from V and 6 bases from J, leaving 16 bases between. The CDR3 loop reads CASKVAPSGNEQFF. Here the CDR3 DNA reads TGTGCCAGCAAAGTGGCTCCGTCGGGCAATGAGCAGTTCTTC.